A single sample is the source of the 10 T cell receptor beta chains below, sequenced in a study of shared clonotypes between healthy human individuals. CD8 cells classed as naive were CD45RO-negative and positively selected for CCR7, excluding terminally differentiated effector memory CD45RA+ cells. Profiling relied on immunoSEQ multiplex PCR, and the TCRdb table lists in-frame clones only, not all of them. The table includes millions of clones, roughly 95% detected once. Source material: naive CD8+ T cells sorted from blood. Receptor source: a man aged 18 to 30 in good health.

V is TRBV6-1 and J is TRBJ2-7; 8 nucleotides match TRBD1. The CDR3 is 16 amino acids. From germline, CDR1 is MNHNS and CDR2 SASEGT. The trim removed 4 bases at V and 4 bases at J, leaving 12 bases unmatched. The chain's CDR3 is CASSGSPGGQAYEQYF. The CDR3 DNA follows: TGTGCCAGCAGTGGGTCCCCCGGGGGACAGGCGTACGAGCAGTACTTC.

The count of this clone is one. V usage is TRBV7-9 and J usage is TRBJ2-5, with D perhaps being TRBD1 or TRBD2 (5 bases each). Germline-derived CDR1 and CDR2 are SEHNR and FQNEAQ (reference sequence). Trimming cost V 4 bases and J 10 bases, with 19 bases left between them. The CDR3 contains 14 residues. In DNA form, the CDR3 reads TGTGCCAGCAGCTCGGACTGGGACGGGTGGGACCAGTACTTC. Residues: CASSSDWDGWDQYF.

V is TRBV28 and J is TRBJ1-5; D not certain. The germline V gene has CDR1 MDHEN and CDR2 SYDVKM. The V gene lost 2 bases and the J gene lost 0 bases, with 8 bases spanning the gap. CDR3 length: 15 residues. The DNA for the CDR3 is TGTGCCAGCAGTTTAGAGACGGCTAGCAATCAGCCCCAGCATTTT. Translated: CASSLETASNQPQHF.

The chain joins TRBV5-8 to TRBJ1-5; TRBD1 matches at 8 bases. Germline V gene sequence: CDR1 SGHTS, CDR2 YDEGEE. The CDR3 spans 15 residues. V gave up 1 base and J gave up 2 bases; unmatched junction bases: 2. CDR3 nucleotides: TGTGCCAGCAGCTTGCAGGGGGCTGGCAATCAGCCCCAGCATTTT. Protein sequence: CASSLQGAGNQPQHF.

V usage is TRBV9 and J usage is TRBJ1-2; D remains ambiguous. The CDR3 has 16 residues. V was pared by 0 bases and J by 4 bases, with 16 bases between. Germline lookup yields CDR1 SGDLS and CDR2 YYNGEE. The DNA of the CDR3 is TGTGCCAGCAGCGTAGGGGGAGACTACTTCTTCTATGGCTACACCTTC. Its protein is CASSVGGDYFFYGYTF.

With respect to this clone: The same CDR3 is also encoded by other DNA sequences in this sample. V is TRBV6-5 and J is TRBJ2-5; 9 bases are a match to TRBD1. From germline, CDR1 is MNHEY and CDR2 SVGAGI. The CDR3 is made up of 14 amino acids. With 2 bases clipped from V and 2 bases from J, the junction kept 0 bases outside the gene matches. Here the CDR3 reads CASSYGTGQETQYF. As DNA, the CDR3 is TGTGCCAGCAGTTACGGGACAGGGCAAGAGACCCAGTACTTC.

The chain links TRBV6-6 to TRBJ1-1, with D uncertain. Germline V gene sequence: CDR1 MNHNY, CDR2 SVGAGI (reference sequence). The CDR3 totals 11 residues. V shed 7 bases and J shed 2 bases, with 5 bases lying between them. The CDR3 here is CASNANTEAFF. Here the CDR3 DNA reads TGTGCCAGCAACGCCAACACTGAAGCTTTCTTT.

This sequence joins TRBV6-5 and TRBJ1-3, with a tentative D call TRBD1 (5 bases). The germline gives CDR1 MNHEY, CDR2 SVGAGI. The CDR3 is 16 residues long. V was clipped by 2 bases and J by 0 bases, with 11 bases between them. The CDR3: CASSYQQVSSGNTIYF. For the CDR3, the DNA is TGTGCCAGCAGTTACCAACAGGTGAGCTCTGGAAACACCATATATTTT.

In DNA, the CDR3 is TGTGCCAGCAGTGATGGGACAGCCCGTGAAGCTTTCTTT. It translates to CASSDGTAREAFF. The chain uses TRBV2 and TRBJ1-1; 7 nucleotides match TRBD1. With 3 bases clipped from V and 7 bases from J, the junction kept 5 bases outside the gene matches. Germline CDR1 and CDR2: SNHLY and FYNNEI. This CDR3 spans 13 amino acids.

The count of this clone is one. The CDR3 region has the DNA TGTGCCAGCAGCCCAGAGACTAGTGGGGGGGCAGATACGCAGTATTTT. Translated: CASSPETSGGADTQYF. The chain combines TRBV7-8 with TRBJ2-3; TRBD2 aligns across 7 bases. The germline V gene encodes CDR1 SGHVS and CDR2 FQNEAQ. With 5 bases clipped from V and 4 bases from J, the junction kept 12 bases outside the gene matches. The CDR3 runs 16 residues.